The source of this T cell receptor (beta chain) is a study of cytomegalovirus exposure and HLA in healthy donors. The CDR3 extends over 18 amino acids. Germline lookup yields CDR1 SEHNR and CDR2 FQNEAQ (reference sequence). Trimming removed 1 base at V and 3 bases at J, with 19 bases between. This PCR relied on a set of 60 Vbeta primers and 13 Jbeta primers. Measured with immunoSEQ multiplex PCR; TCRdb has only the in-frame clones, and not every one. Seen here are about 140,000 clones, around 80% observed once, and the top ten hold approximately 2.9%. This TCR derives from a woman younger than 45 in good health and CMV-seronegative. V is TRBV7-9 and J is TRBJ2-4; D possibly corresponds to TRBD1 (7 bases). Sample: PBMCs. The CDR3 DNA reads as TGTGCCAGCAGCTTAGAAGGGGCGGGGACAGCCTACAAAAACATTCAGTACTTC. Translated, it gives CASSLEGAGTAYKNIQYF.